The 17 T cell receptor beta chains below all came from one sample that was sequenced in a study of T cell repertoires in cytomegalovirus infection. TCRdb re-called the reads through MiXCR, storing one row per CDR3 protein. The sample records around 350,000 distinct CDR3 sequences, less than 20% being singletons. Sequenced: PBMCs. All receptors come from a human donor in good health (CMV status not recorded). Some clones in this sample may be carry-over from other donors' samples.

This chain joins TRBV27 and TRBJ2-5, with D maybe TRBD1 (6 bases). The germline V gene encodes CDR1 MNHEY and CDR2 SMNVEV (reference sequence). The V gene lost 6 bases and the J gene lost 2 bases, with 16 bases spanning the gap. CDR3 length: 15 residues. DNA for the CDR3: TGTGCCAGCAGCACCGGACAGAGATTACAAGAGACCCAGTACTTC. It yields the protein CASSTGQRLQETQYF.

This clonotype has at least ten counts. The chain links TRBV11-1 to TRBJ1-1; D gene unclear. The CDR3 sequence is 15 residues long. CDR1 and CDR2 (germline): SGHAT, FQDESV (reference sequence). Trimming shortened V by 6 bases and J by 3 bases, and 17 bases separated the two germline ends. CDR3 DNA sequence: TGTGCCAGCAGGAATTGGACGGAAGAGTACACTGAAGCTTTCTTT. Its protein product is CASRNWTEEYTEAFF. The full variable domain, its missing parts supplied by reference TRBV11-1 and TRBJ1-1, is EAEVAQSPRYKITEKSQAVAFWCDPISGHATLYWYRQILGQGPELLVQFQDESVVDDSQLPKDRFSAERLKGVDSTLKIQPAELGDSAMYLCASRNWTEEYTEAFFGQGTRLTVV.

This clonotype was detected many times. The gene calls are TRBV5-3 and TRBJ2-3, with 10 bases fitting TRBD2. TRBV5-3 falls under the ORF class, with uncertain function. Trimming took 1 base from V and 5 from J; bases not matched to a gene: 7. This CDR3 is built from 16 residues. The CDR3 sequence is CARSLFPAGGQDTQYF. The CDR3 coding sequence is TGTGCCAGAAGCTTGTTTCCAGCGGGGGGGCAAGATACGCAGTATTTT.

This clonotype was recorded many times. This rearrangement joins TRBV12-3 or TRBV12-4 to TRBJ2-2; no clear D gene. The length of the CDR3 is 15 residues. V lost 5 bases to trimming and J lost 2 bases, with 12 bases between them. For the CDR3, the DNA is TGTGCCAGCAGTCCTAAGACATCTAACACCGGGGAGCTGTTTTTT. It translates to CASSPKTSNTGELFF.

Only one count was recorded for this clonotype. Given a much more abundant clone one base away, this may be a read error. The J gene is TRBJ2-5, the V gene TRBV11-2, with 12 bases that match TRBD2. V lost 6 bases to trimming and J lost 5 bases; unmatched junction nucleotides: 10. Germline V gene lookup returns CDR1 SGHAT and CDR2 FQNNGV. The CDR3 length is 16 residues. The CDR3 nucleotides are TGTGCCAGCAGTTCCAGACTAGCGGGAGATCAGGAGACCCAGTACTTC. Translating gives CASSSRLAGDQETQYF.

There are many counts of this clonotype. CDR3 DNA: TGTGCCAGCAGCTTAGGGGACATCATTTACGGCTACACCTTC. This gives the protein CASSLGDIIYGYTF. The J gene is TRBJ1-2, the V gene TRBV7-2, with a tentative D call TRBD1 (6 bases). The CDR3 spans 14 residues. The germline gives CDR1 SGHTA, CDR2 FQGNSA. V lost 1 base, J lost 8 bases, and 14 bases lay in between.

This CDR3 is CASSFNRGGTQYF. The DNA for the CDR3 is TGTGCCAGCAGTTTCAACAGGGGCGGTACGCAGTATTTT. The chain has TRBV12-3 or TRBV12-4 and TRBJ2-3, with 7 bases aligning to TRBD1. V shed 3 bases and J 8 bases; nucleotides not matched to a gene: 5. CDR3 length equals 13 residues.

This clonotype was recorded a few times. This chain links TRBV5-1 with TRBJ1-1; D possibly corresponds to TRBD1 (6 bases). Germline CDR1 is SGHRS and CDR2 is YFSETQ. Trimming left V 1 base short and J 6 bases short, with 16 bases between. This CDR3 has 15 amino acids. The CDR3 reads CASSLPRAGAAEAFF. The CDR3 nucleotides read TGCGCCAGCAGCTTGCCCAGGGCGGGGGCCGCTGAAGCTTTCTTT.

V usage is TRBV12-3 or TRBV12-4 and J usage is TRBJ1-2, with D perhaps matching TRBD1 (6 bases). The length of the CDR3 is 14 residues. With 3 bases removed from V and 4 bases from J, the gap between germline ends came to 12 bases. The CDR3 spells CASSFRGASYGYTF. The CDR3 DNA follows: TGTGCCAGCAGTTTTCGGGGGGCTAGCTATGGCTACACCTTC.

This clonotype was counted only a few times. The chain has TRBV20-1 and TRBJ2-2, with TRBD2 matching 13 bases. Losses at the gene ends were 6 bases for V and 6 bases for J; bases not matched to a gene: 10. Germline V gene sequence: CDR1 DFQATT, CDR2 SNEGSKA (reference sequence). CDR3 length: 16 residues. CDR3 coding DNA: TGCAGTGCCTCGCCTCTTACTAGCGGGGGGGCCGGGGAGCTGTTTTTT. It translates to CSASPLTSGGAGELFF.

CDR3: CSVEDRVNEAFF. CDR3 sequence (DNA): TGCAGCGTTGAGGATCGGGTGAATGAAGCTTTCTTT. The chain couples TRBV29-1 to TRBJ1-1; D is undetermined. V was shortened by 3 bases and J by 7 bases, with 12 bases between the two germline ends. Germline CDR1 reads SQVTM; CDR2 reads ANQGSEA. CDR3 length equals 12 residues.

The V gene is TRBV5-4, the J gene TRBJ2-2, with a possible D match to TRBD2 (7 bases). The germline CDR1 and CDR2 sequences are SGHNT and YYREEE (reference sequence). The CDR3 has 14 residues. V was trimmed by 8 bases and J by 4 bases, leaving 15 bases between them. CDR3: CASGAGAPTGELFF. CDR3 nucleotide sequence: TGTGCCAGTGGCGCGGGGGCTCCCACCGGGGAGCTGTTTTTT.

Many counts were recorded for this clonotype. The chain recombines TRBV7-2 with TRBJ2-3; 10 positions agree with TRBD2. The CDR3 is 15 residues long. Germline lookup yields CDR1 SGHTA and CDR2 FQGNSA. Trimming at V came to 4 bases and at J to 7 bases, leaving 8 bases not matched to a gene. CDR3 region: CASSSLAGDINTQYF. In DNA form, the CDR3 reads TGTGCCAGCAGCTCCCTAGCGGGGGATATAAATACGCAGTATTTT.

The table lists this clonotype with a few counts. The V gene is TRBV14, the J gene TRBJ1-1; perhaps TRBD1 as D (6 bases). CDR3 length equals 16 residues. Trimming cost V 0 bases and J 0 bases, with 11 bases left between them. The germline V gene encodes CDR1 SGHDN and CDR2 FVKESK. The CDR3 reads CASSQDWGQVNTEAFF. In DNA form, the CDR3 reads TGTGCCAGCAGCCAAGATTGGGGGCAGGTGAACACTGAAGCTTTCTTT. Based on the CDR3 plus reference TRBV14 and TRBJ1-1, the full variable domain is EAGVTQFPSHSVIEKGQTVTLRCDPISGHDNLYWYRRVMGKEIKFLLHFVKESKQDESGMPNNRFLAERTGGTYSTLKVQPAELEDSGVYFCASSQDWGQVNTEAFFGQGTRLTVV.

This clonotype was recorded many times. The genes are TRBV6-1 and TRBJ2-7; unclear D gene. CDR1 is MNHNS and CDR2 is SASEGT in the germline V gene. Deletions cut 2 bases from V and 0 bases from J, with 8 bases between. The CDR3 consists of 14 residues. The CDR3 bases are TGTGCCAGCAGTGAACTTAGTGCCTCCTACGAGCAGTACTTC. This gives the protein CASSELSASYEQYF.

This clonotype was seen only a few times. The chain links TRBV24-1 to TRBJ1-1; no firm D call. From germline, CDR1 is KGHDR and CDR2 SFDVKD. The V end was cut by 7 bases, the J end by 3 bases, with 8 bases between. The CDR3 covers 12 residues. The CDR3 DNA sequence: TGTGCCACCAGACAGTGCCACACTGAAGCTTTCTTT. Amino acid sequence: CATRQCHTEAFF.

In its sample, this clonotype was seen many times. V is TRBV2 and J is TRBJ1-1; 7 bases agree with TRBD1. The CDR3 is made up of 13 amino acids. With 7 bases clipped from V and 1 base from J, the junction kept 3 bases outside the gene matches. Germline CDR1 and CDR2: SNHLY and FYNNEI. The chain's CDR3 is CASKGQQNTEAFF. The CDR3 DNA reads TGTGCCAGCAAGGGACAGCAGAACACTGAAGCTTTCTTT.